This T cell receptor (beta chain) comes out of a study of T cells after yellow fever vaccination. About the study: Fractions of low cell number were prepared using SMART-Seq v4 Ultra Low Input. General observations from the study: A minor fraction of clonotypes spanned both CD4 and CD8 compartments. Once the booster was given, most primary-vaccination clones reappeared, at just over 95% for CD4 and roughly 85% for CD8. Abundant clonotypes from the bulk population could contaminate FACS-sorted repertoires.

This clonotype was observed at least ten times. Its specificity is not known. TCRdb independently ran MiXCR on the 5' RACE reads; one entry per CDR3 protein. The sample consists of fewer than 150,000 distinct CDR3 sequences, 7.2% of them appearing once. Germline assignment: CDR1 SGHRS and CDR2 YFSETQ. The V end was cut by 2 bases, the J end by 1 base, with 4 bases between. This CDR3 has 14 amino acids. Source: CD4+ T cells sorted from PBMCs, taken about 41 days after the first yellow fever vaccination. This clonotype was obtained from a man aged 18 to 29 who received the YFV17D yellow fever vaccine. V and J are TRBV5-1 and TRBJ2-6; D is uncertain. The CDR3 protein is CASSLGSGANVLTF. As DNA, the CDR3 is TGCGCCAGCAGCTTAGGGTCTGGGGCCAACGTCCTGACTTTC.